This T cell receptor (beta chain) was recorded in a study of blood T cell repertoires in COVID-19. Study-level background: The United States, Italy and Spain provided the acute and convalescent COVID-19 samples. The cDNA or gDNA used as material had been derived from T cells, B-cell-depleted T cells, or PBMCs.

Per the original methods: Using reference gene primer amplification, nucleated cell counts were estimated. Only in-frame clones appear in the TCRdb table, and some are missing; sequencing was by immunoSEQ multiplex PCR. The V and J calls and clone size are taken from that table; D and trimming were inferred from the DNA. The sample consists of under 75,000 clones, nearly 90% of them appearing once. There are 14 residues in the CDR3. Germline CDR1 and CDR2: SGHRS and YFSETQ. The germline V and J ends were trimmed by 1 base and 1 base, with 9 bases remaining between them. Sequencing was done on a sample of peripheral blood. The chain employs TRBV5-1 and TRBJ2-7; maybe TRBD2 (6 bases). The source of this sequence is a man in his sixties with active COVID-19. The CDR3 protein is CASSLLGRSYEQYF. In DNA, the CDR3 is TGCGCCAGCAGCTTGCTAGGGAGGTCCTACGAGCAGTACTTC.